This TCR beta chain was captured in a study of Ad26.COV2.S vaccination and SARS-CoV-2 variants. Turning to the study itself: Intramuscular Ad26.COV2.S doses were given once or twice, 56 days apart. Findings and limits, study-wide: Greater spike-specific TCR breadth was seen in vaccine recipients than in placebo recipients.

Germline-derived CDR1 and CDR2 are SQVTM and ANQGSEA. This CDR3 has 13 residues. V dropped 4 bases and J dropped 3 bases, with 9 bases sitting between them. Points on this clone: Its antigen is unidentified.

Produced via immunoSEQ multiplex PCR; TCRdb's table is partial and in-frame only. Of some 300,000 clones in the sample, about 82% were seen once. As for treatment: some 20 received Ad26.COV2.S at low or high dose, single or two shots; several received placebo; per-sample allocation not given. On day 63 after the first injection, vaccine and placebo recipients gave samples. V usage is TRBV29-1 and J usage is TRBJ2-2, with a weak D call TRBD1 (5 bases). This receptor was obtained from a person between 18 and 60 years old who received the Ad26.COV2.S COVID-19 vaccine or a placebo. The sample consisted of peripheral blood, taken in a trial of Ad26.COV2.S vaccine versus placebo. The chain's CDR3 is CSVVLRDTGELFF. DNA for the CDR3: TGCAGCGTTGTTCTCAGGGACACCGGGGAGCTGTTTTTT.